This TCR beta chain was sequenced during a study of cytomegalovirus exposure and HLA in healthy donors. Study-level points and caveats: One later analysis reportedly identified an Asian-associated ancestry cluster that showed fewer N-insertions than the roughly 700-donor mean. What a later analysis showed was that several of the most significant clusters appeared linked to common viral pathogens. The study listed roughly 160 cytomegalovirus-associated TCR beta chains. TCR beta sequences reportedly predicted the HLA-A and HLA-B alleles of most subjects accurately.

Concerning this clone: Its specificity is unknown.

Germline V gene sequence: CDR1 WNHNN, CDR2 SYGVQD (reference sequence). The CDR3 extends over 15 amino acids. V dropped 8 bases and J dropped 10; count of bases not matched to a gene: 18. 13 Jbeta primers and 60 Vbeta primers were used for the PCR. Only in-frame clones appear in the TCRdb table, and some are missing; sequencing was by immunoSEQ multiplex PCR. This sample's table reports about 170,000 clones. This TCR came from an older woman in good health and CMV-seronegative. The material sequenced was PBMCs. V gene TRBV10-1 combines with J gene TRBJ2-3, with 7 nucleotides matching TRBD2. The CDR3 spells CASDRLAATPGPQYF. The CDR3 coding sequence is TGCGCCAGCGACCGACTAGCAGCCACCCCCGGTCCGCAGTATTTT.